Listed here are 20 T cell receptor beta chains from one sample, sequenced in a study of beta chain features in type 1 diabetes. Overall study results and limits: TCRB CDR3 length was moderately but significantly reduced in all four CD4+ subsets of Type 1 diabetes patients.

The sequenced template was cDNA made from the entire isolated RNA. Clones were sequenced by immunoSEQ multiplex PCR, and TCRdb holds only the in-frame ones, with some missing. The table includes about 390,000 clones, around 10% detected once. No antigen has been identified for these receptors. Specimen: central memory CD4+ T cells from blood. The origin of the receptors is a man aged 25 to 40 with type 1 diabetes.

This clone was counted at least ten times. The CDR3 region has the DNA TGTGCCATCAAGGCCAGCACAGATACGCAGTATTTT. Encoded protein: CAIKASTDTQYF. The chain is built from TRBV10-3 and TRBJ2-3; no definite D call. The CDR3 spans 12 residues. Trimming shortened V by 7 bases and J by 0 bases, and 5 bases separated the two germline ends. Germline CDR1 reads ENHRY; CDR2 reads SYGVKD.

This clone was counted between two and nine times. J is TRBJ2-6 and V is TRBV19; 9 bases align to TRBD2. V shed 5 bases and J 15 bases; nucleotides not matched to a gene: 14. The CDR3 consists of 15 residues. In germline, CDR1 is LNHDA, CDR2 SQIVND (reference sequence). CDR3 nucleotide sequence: TGTGCCAGTAGTCAGACCACGGGACTAGCAGCGGCCCTGACTTTC. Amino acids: CASSQTTGLAAALTF.

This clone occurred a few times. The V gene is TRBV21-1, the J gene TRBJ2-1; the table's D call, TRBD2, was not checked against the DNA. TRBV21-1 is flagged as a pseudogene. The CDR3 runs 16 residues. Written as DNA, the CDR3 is TGTGCCAGCAGCAAAGAAGCTAGCGGGAGTGAGGATGAGCAGTTCTTC. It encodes CASSKEASGSEDEQFF.

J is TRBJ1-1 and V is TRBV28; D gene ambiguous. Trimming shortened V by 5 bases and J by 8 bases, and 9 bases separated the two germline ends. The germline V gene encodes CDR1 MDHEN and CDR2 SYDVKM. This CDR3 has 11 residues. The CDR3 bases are TGTGCCAGCAGTCGCCGCGGCGAAGCTTTCTTT. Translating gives CASSRRGEAFF.

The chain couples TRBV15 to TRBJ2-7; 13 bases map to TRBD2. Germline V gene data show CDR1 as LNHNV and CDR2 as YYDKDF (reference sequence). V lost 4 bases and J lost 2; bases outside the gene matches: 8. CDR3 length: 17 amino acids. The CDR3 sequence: CATSKLAGGKPPYEQYF. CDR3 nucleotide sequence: TGTGCCACCAGCAAACTAGCGGGAGGGAAACCCCCCTACGAGCAGTACTTC.

The CDR3 nucleotides read TGTGCCAGCAGCCGGTCGACAGCAACTAATGAAAAACTGTTTTTT. Protein product: CASSRSTATNEKLFF. The chain uses TRBV9 and TRBJ1-4; D might be TRBD1 (5 bases). V was trimmed by 4 bases and J by 0 bases, leaving 10 bases between them. The CDR3 totals 15 residues. Per germline, CDR1 SGDLS and CDR2 YYNGEE.

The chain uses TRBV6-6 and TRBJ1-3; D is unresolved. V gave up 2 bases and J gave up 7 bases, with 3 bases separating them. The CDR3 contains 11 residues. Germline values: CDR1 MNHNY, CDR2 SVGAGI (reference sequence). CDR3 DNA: TGTGCCAGCAGTTACACCAACACCATATATTTT. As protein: CASSYTNTIYF.

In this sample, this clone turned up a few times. As DNA, the CDR3 is TGCGCCAGCGGACAGGCGTTGTACAATGAGCAGTTCTTC. Residues: CASGQALYNEQFF. This chain joins TRBV10-2 and TRBJ2-1; 7 nucleotides match TRBD1. The CDR3 is 13 residues long. Germline-derived CDR1 and CDR2 are WSHSY and SAAADI. V lost 8 bases, J lost 4 bases, and 5 bases stayed unmatched.

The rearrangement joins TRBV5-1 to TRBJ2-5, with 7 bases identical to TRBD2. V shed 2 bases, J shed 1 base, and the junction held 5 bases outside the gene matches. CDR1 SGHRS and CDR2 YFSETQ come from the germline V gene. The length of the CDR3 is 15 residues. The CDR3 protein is CASSLGTNVQETQYF. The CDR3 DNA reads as TGCGCCAGCAGCTTAGGGACTAACGTCCAAGAGACCCAGTACTTC.

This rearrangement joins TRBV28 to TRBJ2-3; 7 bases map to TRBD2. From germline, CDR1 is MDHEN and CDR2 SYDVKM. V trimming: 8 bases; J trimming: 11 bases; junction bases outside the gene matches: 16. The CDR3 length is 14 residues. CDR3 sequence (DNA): TGTGCCAGCGGGGGGGGACTGGGCGGTTATGTGCAGTATTTT. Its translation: CASGGGLGGYVQYF.

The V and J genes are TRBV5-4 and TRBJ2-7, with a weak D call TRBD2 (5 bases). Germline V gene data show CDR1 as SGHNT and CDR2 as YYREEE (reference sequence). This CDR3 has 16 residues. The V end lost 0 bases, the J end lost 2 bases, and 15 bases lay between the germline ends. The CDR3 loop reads CASSLESTLAAYEQYF. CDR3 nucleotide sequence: TGTGCCAGCAGCTTGGAATCAACCCTAGCAGCCTACGAGCAGTACTTC. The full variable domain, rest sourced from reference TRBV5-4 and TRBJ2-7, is ETGVTQSPTHLIKTRGQQVTLRCSSQSGHNTVSWYQQALGQGPQFIFQYYREEENGRGNFPPRFSGLQFPNYSSELNVNALELDDSALYLCASSLESTLAAYEQYFGPGTRLTVT.

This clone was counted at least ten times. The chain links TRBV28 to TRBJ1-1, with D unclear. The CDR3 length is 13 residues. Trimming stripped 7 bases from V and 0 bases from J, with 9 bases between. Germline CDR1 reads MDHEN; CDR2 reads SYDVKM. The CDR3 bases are TGTGCCAGCACCCTCAGGATGAACACTGAAGCTTTCTTT. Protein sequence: CASTLRMNTEAFF.

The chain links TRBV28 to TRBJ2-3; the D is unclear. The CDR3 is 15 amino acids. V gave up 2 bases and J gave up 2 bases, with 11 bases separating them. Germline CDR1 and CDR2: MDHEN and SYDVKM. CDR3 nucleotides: TGTGCCAGCAGTTTAAGCTACCCCACCACAGATACGCAGTATTTT. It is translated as CASSLSYPTTDTQYF.

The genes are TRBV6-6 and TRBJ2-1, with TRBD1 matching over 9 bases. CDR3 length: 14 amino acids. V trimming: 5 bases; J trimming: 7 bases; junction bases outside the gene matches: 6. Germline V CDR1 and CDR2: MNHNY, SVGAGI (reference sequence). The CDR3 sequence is CASSPGTGLNEQFF. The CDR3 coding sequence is TGTGCCAGCAGTCCCGGGACAGGGCTAAATGAGCAGTTCTTC.

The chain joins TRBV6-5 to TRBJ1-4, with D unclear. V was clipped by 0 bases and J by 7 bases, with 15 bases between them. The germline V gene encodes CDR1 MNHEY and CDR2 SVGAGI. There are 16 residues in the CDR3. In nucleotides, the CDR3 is TGTGCCAGCAGTTACTCAACTCCCCGGAAGAGTGAAAAACTGTTTTTT. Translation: CASSYSTPRKSEKLFF.

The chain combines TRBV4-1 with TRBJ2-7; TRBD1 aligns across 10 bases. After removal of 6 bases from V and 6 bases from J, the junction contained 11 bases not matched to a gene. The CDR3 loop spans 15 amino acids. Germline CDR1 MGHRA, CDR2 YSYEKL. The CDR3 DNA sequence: TGCGCCAGCAGTCTTCCGCCGGGACAGGGGATCGAGCAGTACTTC. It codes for CASSLPPGQGIEQYF.

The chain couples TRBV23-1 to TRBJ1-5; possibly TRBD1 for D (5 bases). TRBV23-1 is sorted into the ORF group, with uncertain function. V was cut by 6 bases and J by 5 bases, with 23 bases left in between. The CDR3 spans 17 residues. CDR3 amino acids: CASRPQLGTSTDQPQHF. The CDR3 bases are TGCGCCAGCAGACCCCAATTAGGGACCTCGACGGATCAGCCCCAGCATTTT.

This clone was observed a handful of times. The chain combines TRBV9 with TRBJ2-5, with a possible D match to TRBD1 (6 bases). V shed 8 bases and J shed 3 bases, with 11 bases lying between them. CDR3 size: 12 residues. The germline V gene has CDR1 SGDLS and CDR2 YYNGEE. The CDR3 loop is CASSRDKETQYF. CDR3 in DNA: TGTGCCAGTAGCCGGGACAAAGAGACCCAGTACTTC. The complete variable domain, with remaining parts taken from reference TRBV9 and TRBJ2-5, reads DSGVTQTPKHLITATGQRVTLRCSPRSGDLSVYWYQQSLDQGLQFLIQYYNGEERAKGNILERFSAQQFPDLHSELNLSSLELGDSALYFCASSRDKETQYFGPGTRLLVL.

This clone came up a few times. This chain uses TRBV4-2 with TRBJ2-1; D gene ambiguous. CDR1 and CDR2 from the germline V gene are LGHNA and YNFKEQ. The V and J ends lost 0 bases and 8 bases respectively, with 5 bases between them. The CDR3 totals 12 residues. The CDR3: CASSQDFDEQFF. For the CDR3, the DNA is TGTGCCAGCAGCCAAGATTTTGATGAGCAGTTCTTC.

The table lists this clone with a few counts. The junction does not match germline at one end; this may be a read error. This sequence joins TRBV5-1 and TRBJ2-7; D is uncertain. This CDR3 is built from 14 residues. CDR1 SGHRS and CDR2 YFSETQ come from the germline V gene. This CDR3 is CASSFGGVRSEQYF. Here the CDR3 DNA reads TGTGCCAGCAGCTTCGGTGGCGTCAGGTCCGAGCAGTACTTC.